This entry lists 10 T cell receptor beta chains sequenced from one sample in a study of immune heterogeneity within non-small cell lung tumors. Using 32 V and 13 J primers, multiplex PCR amplified TCR beta CDR3. TCRdb ran MiXCR on the multiplex PCR reads and lists one entry per CDR3 protein. The table includes several thousand distinct CDR3 sequences, less than 25% detected once. Samples each supplied 600 ng of bulk tumor genomic DNA as template. The authors collected several far-apart biopsies from each primary tumor during surgery. Curative surgery was undertaken by patients, who had untreated, newly diagnosed non-small cell lung cancer. Sequenced input: lung tumor tissue. These receptors were obtained from a female donor with non-small cell lung cancer.

This clonotype appeared a few times. An end of the junction does not agree with germline; a read error may underlie this. The CDR3 loop reads CANSPSGLRETQYF. CDR3 DNA sequence: TGTGCCAACAGTCCCTCAGGGTTGAGAGAGACCCAGTACTTC. This rearrangement joins TRBV28 to TRBJ2-5, with D perhaps TRBD1 (5 bases). This CDR3 is built from 14 residues. CDR1 and CDR2 (germline): MDHEN, SYDVKM. Drawing the rest from reference TRBV28 and TRBJ2-5, the complete variable domain is DVKVTQSSRYLVKRTGEKVFLECVQDMDHENMFWYRQDPGLGLRLIYFSYDVKMKEKGDIPEGYSVSREKKERFSLILESASTNQTSMYLCANSPSGLRETQYFGPGTRLLVL.

In this sample, this clonotype turned up a few times. The chain carries TRBV20-1 and TRBJ1-2, with D tentatively TRBD1 (5 bases). Per germline, CDR1 DFQATT and CDR2 SNEGSKA (reference sequence). The CDR3 sequence is 11 residues long. V was clipped by 3 bases and J by 6 bases, with 8 bases between them. The DNA for the CDR3 is TGCAGTGCTAGTAACAGGAATGGCTACACCTTC. It yields the protein CSASNRNGYTF.

As to this clonotype: A read error is possible here, since a much larger clone lies one base away. The rearrangement links TRBV12-3 or TRBV12-4 to TRBJ1-2, with D possibly matching TRBD1 (6 bases). The CDR3 totals 16 residues. CDR3 sequence (DNA): TGTGCCAGCAGTCCCGAGATGGGGGGCAAGGGGAATGGCCACACCTTC. Translation gives CASSPEMGGKGNGHTF.

This clonotype was seen only a few times. V is TRBV7-9 and J is TRBJ1-1; D is uncertain. The ends were cut back, 5 bases at V and 10 bases at J, with 11 bases in the middle. The germline V gene encodes CDR1 SEHNR and CDR2 FQNEAQ (reference sequence). CDR3 length equals 11 residues. The CDR3 here is CASSPQGGAFF. For the CDR3, the DNA is TGTGCCAGCAGCCCACAAGGCGGAGCTTTCTTT.

V is TRBV18 and J is TRBJ2-5; 10 bases are a match to TRBD1. The CDR3 has 14 amino acids. The J segment lost 4 bases and the V segment lost 3 bases, leaving 2 bases of the junction unmatched. Looked up from germline, CDR1 is KGHSH and CDR2 is LQKENI. In nucleotides, the CDR3 is TGTGCCAGCTCACCCCGGGACAGGGGAGAGACCCAGTACTTC. It is translated as CASSPRDRGETQYF.

Worth noting for this clonotype: This may be a read error, as it is one base from a much larger clone. J is TRBJ2-3 and V is TRBV7-3, with 8 bases fitting TRBD1. This CDR3 spans 16 amino acids. J gave up 7 bases and V 1 base, and 10 bases lay outside the gene matches. Germline-derived CDR1 and CDR2 are SGHTA and FQGTGA. The CDR3 DNA follows: TGTGCCAGCAGCTTAAACCCAGGGGGCTTAGGATATACGCAGTATTTT. As protein: CASSLNPGGLGYTQYF.

Turning to this clonotype: This may be a read error, as it is one base from a much larger clone. Because the CDR3 is missing its conserved closing phenylalanine or tryptophan, this is likely a read error. CDR3 coding DNA: TGTGCCAGCAGCCTACAGGGGCAAGATGGCTACACCCTC. This encodes CASSLQGQDGYTL. The V call is TRBV28, the J call TRBJ1-2; TRBD1 matches 7 bases. The CDR3 runs 13 residues. The V gene's germline CDR1 is MDHEN and CDR2 SYDVKM. V dropped 6 bases and J dropped 6; count of bases not matched to a gene: 7.

This clonotype ranks as medium-sized. This chain uses TRBV6-1 with TRBJ1-3, with 7 bases matching TRBD1. CDR3 length equals 15 residues. Germline CDR1 reads MNHNS; CDR2 reads SASEGT. Losses at the gene ends were 3 bases for V and 5 bases for J; bases not matched to a gene: 7. The CDR3 here is CASSDRDRGRNTIYF. In DNA form, the CDR3 reads TGTGCCAGCAGTGATCGGGACAGAGGTAGAAACACCATATATTTT.

The rearrangement links TRBV4-2 to TRBJ2-3; possibly TRBD1 or TRBD2 for D (5 bases each). Trimming removed 0 bases at V and 2 bases at J, with 15 bases between. Germline V lookup: CDR1 LGHNA, CDR2 YNFKEQ. The CDR3 is 17 residues long. CDR3 in DNA: TGTGCCAGCAGCCAAGAAGGCCGGGACCTCAACACAGATACGCAGTATTTT. Its translation is CASSQEGRDLNTDTQYF.

By sample fraction, this clonotype is medium-sized. This chain connects TRBV12-3 or TRBV12-4 to TRBJ1-5; 7 bases are shared with TRBD1. The length of the CDR3 is 15 residues. Germline trimming cut 6 bases from V and 4 bases from J; bases unmatched to any gene: 9. CDR3 amino acids: CASRGDSNFNQPQHF. As DNA, the CDR3 is TGTGCCAGCAGAGGGGACAGCAATTTTAATCAGCCCCAGCATTTT.